The T cell receptor beta chain under discussion was sequenced for a study of blood T cell repertoires in COVID-19. Study-wide background: COVID-19 samples collected from the United States, Italy and Spain covered acute and convalescent phases.

Trimming cost V 4 bases and J 7 bases; bases outside gene matches: 16. The V gene's germline CDR1 is SGHTS and CDR2 YDEGEE. CDR3 length: 18 amino acids. TCRdb's copy holds only in-frame clones and misses some; the assay was immunoSEQ multiplex PCR. Here the sample spans fewer than 200,000 clones, around 83% being singletons. This sequence originates from a woman aged 45 to 65 in a cohort exposed to, infected with or recovered from COVID-19 (not recorded which). J is TRBJ1-6 and V is TRBV5-8; 8 nucleotides align to TRBD1. The sequenced material came from PBMCs or T cells enriched from blood (not recorded which). DNA of the CDR3: TGTGCCAGCAGCAACCAAGGGGGCAGGGGGCCAAAGAATTCACCCCTCCACTTT. Protein sequence: CASSNQGGRGPKNSPLHF.